One sample yielded the 21 T cell receptor beta chains listed below, sequenced in a study of T cell repertoires in cytomegalovirus infection. TCRdb reanalysed the reads using MiXCR and keeps one entry per CDR3 protein. In the table there are roughly 630,000 distinct CDR3 sequences, around 24% of which are singletons. The specimen was CD8+ T cells from PBMCs. The receptor set was obtained from a human donor in good health (CMV status not recorded). Some clones in this sample may be carry-over from other donors' samples.

The table lists this clonotype with many counts. The chain links TRBV6-1 to TRBJ2-3; D is unresolved. Germline-derived CDR1 and CDR2 are MNHNS and SASEGT. Between the trimmed V and J ends, which lost 4 bases and 1 base, there was a span of 12 bases. The CDR3 is 15 amino acids. The CDR3 loop is CASSAPLWGTDTQYF. The CDR3, as DNA: TGTGCCAGCAGTGCCCCGCTCTGGGGCACAGATACGCAGTATTTT.

This sequence joins TRBV18 and TRBJ2-5, with 7 bases matching TRBD1. J was trimmed by 5 bases and V by 2 bases; bases with no gene match: 11. Germline loops: CDR1 KGHSH, CDR2 LQKENI. The CDR3 has 16 amino acids. The CDR3 protein is CASSPRQGSNTETQYF. CDR3 sequence (DNA): TGTGCCAGCTCACCAAGACAGGGAAGTAATACGGAGACCCAGTACTTC.

Ten or more counts support this clonotype. J is TRBJ1-1 and V is TRBV7-6; TRBD1 aligns across 7 bases. V gave up 5 bases and J gave up 3 bases; unmatched junction bases: 18. There are 18 residues in the CDR3. The V gene's germline CDR1 is SGHVS and CDR2 FNYEAQ. The chain's CDR3 is CASSKGGGARQVDTEAFF. As DNA, the CDR3 is TGTGCCAGCAGCAAGGGAGGGGGCGCCCGTCAGGTGGACACTGAAGCTTTCTTT. Together with reference TRBV7-6 and TRBJ1-1, the CDR3 gives the full variable domain: GAGVSQSPRYKVTKRGQDVALRCDPISGHVSLYWYRQALGQGPEFLTYFNYEAQQDKSGLPNDRFSAERPEGSISTLTIQRTEQRDSAMYRCASSKGGGARQVDTEAFFGQGTRLTVV.

The rearrangement links TRBV11-2 to TRBJ2-5; D remains ambiguous. There are 13 residues in the CDR3. From germline, CDR1 is SGHAT and CDR2 FQNNGV. Trimming took off 6 bases at V and 5 bases at J, with 13 bases between the two ends. For the CDR3, the DNA is TGTGCCAGCAGGTGGTCCCTAGGGGAGACCCAGTACTTC. It is translated as CASRWSLGETQYF.

This clonotype was observed at least ten times. This chain links TRBV7-8 with TRBJ2-7; no definite D call. Germline V gene sequence: CDR1 SGHVS, CDR2 FQNEAQ. The CDR3 runs 14 residues. V was trimmed by 1 base and J by 0 bases, leaving 7 bases between them. CDR3 sequence: CASSLVVSSYEQYV. CDR3 in DNA: TGTGCCAGCAGCTTAGTGGTGTCCTCCTACGAGCAGTACGTC.

J is TRBJ2-5 and V is TRBV28; 13 bases align to TRBD2. J lost 4 bases, V lost 6 bases, and 8 bases had no gene match. Germline assignment: CDR1 MDHEN and CDR2 SYDVKM. The CDR3 has 16 residues. The CDR3 sequence: CASRNRLAGGPETQYF. DNA for the CDR3: TGTGCCAGCAGGAACCGACTAGCGGGGGGCCCAGAGACCCAGTACTTC.

There are many counts of this clonotype. The rearrangement links TRBV12-3 or TRBV12-4 to TRBJ1-5; D call uncertain. V was trimmed by 8 bases and J by 3 bases, leaving 14 bases between them. The CDR3 runs 14 residues. The CDR3 sequence is CASEAQMNNQPQHF. DNA for the CDR3: TGTGCCAGCGAAGCCCAGATGAACAATCAGCCCCAGCATTTT.

The CDR3 DNA reads TGTGCCAGCAGTTCCCCGACACTGAACTATGGCTACACCTTC. Its translation is CASSSPTLNYGYTF. The chain combines TRBV12-3 or TRBV12-4 with TRBJ1-2; D unresolved. This CDR3 is 14 amino acids long. V lost 4 bases and J 2 bases, leaving 11 bases between the germline ends.

There are a few counts of this clonotype. V gene TRBV20-1 combines with J gene TRBJ2-1, with D possibly matching TRBD1 (6 bases). Germline V gene data show CDR1 as DFQATT and CDR2 as SNEGSKA (reference sequence). V was shortened by 5 bases and J by 4 bases, with 18 bases between the two germline ends. The CDR3 totals 15 residues. The CDR3 coding sequence is TGCAGTGCTCCTCCCCCCGGGACACTGTACAATGAGCAGTTCTTC. This codes for CSAPPPGTLYNEQFF.

This clonotype was observed a handful of times. The rearrangement joins TRBV20-1 to TRBJ2-7; 8 bases align to TRBD2. Germline-derived CDR1 and CDR2 are DFQATT and SNEGSKA (reference sequence). The CDR3 is 14 amino acids. V dropped 6 bases and J dropped 2; count of bases not matched to a gene: 9. This CDR3 is CSASLAGYTYEQYF. In nucleotides, the CDR3 is TGCAGTGCAAGCTTAGCGGGGTATACCTACGAGCAGTACTTC.

This clonotype occurred a few times. J is TRBJ2-7 and V is TRBV27; D assignment may be TRBD1 or TRBD2 (7 bases each). Germline loops: CDR1 MNHEY, CDR2 SMNVEV (reference sequence). Between the trimmed V and J ends, which lost 3 bases and 5 bases, there was a span of 20 bases. CDR3 length: 16 amino acids. DNA for the CDR3: TGTGCCAGCAGTTTGCTCCAGGGGGGGCGAGGCAACGAGCAGTACTTC. Residues: CASSLLQGGRGNEQYF.

The rearrangement uses TRBV12-3 or TRBV12-4 and TRBJ2-2, with D perhaps matching TRBD1 or TRBD2 (5 bases each). This CDR3 comprises 15 residues. Trimming pared 7 bases from V and 5 bases from J, leaving 17 bases between. Here the CDR3 DNA reads TGTGCCAGCACCTGGGACCCCAACCGAACCGGGGAGCTGTTTTTT. This sequence encodes CASTWDPNRTGELFF.

This clonotype showed up just a few times. The genes are TRBV29-1 and TRBJ2-1; 12 nucleotides agree with TRBD2. Germline V gene sequence: CDR1 SQVTM, CDR2 ANQGSEA. The V and J ends lost 0 bases and 9 bases, in that order; junction bases with no gene match: 18. The CDR3 is made up of 19 amino acids. The DNA for the CDR3 is TGCAGCGTTGAAGATTACACAACCGGGCTAGCGGGGGGGCTTGGTGAGCAGTTCTTC. It codes for CSVEDYTTGLAGGLGEQFF.

This clonotype has at least ten counts. CDR3 protein: CASSLAWQETGSSYNEQFF. The CDR3 DNA is TGTGCCAGCAGCTTAGCGTGGCAGGAGACAGGAAGCTCCTACAATGAGCAGTTCTTC. This chain links TRBV11-1 with TRBJ2-1, with D perhaps TRBD1 (6 bases). The ends were cut back, 0 bases at V and 0 bases at J, with 18 bases in the middle. Germline CDR1 is SGHAT and CDR2 is FQDESV (reference sequence). The CDR3 length is 19 residues.

This clonotype was observed at least ten times. The CDR3 loop reads CASSLVPGQGKRGSNQPQHF. The DNA of the CDR3 is TGTGCCAGCAGCTTAGTACCGGGACAGGGTAAGAGAGGAAGCAATCAGCCCCAGCATTTT. V usage is TRBV7-6 and J usage is TRBJ1-5, with 9 bases lining up with TRBD1. Germline loops: CDR1 SGHVS, CDR2 FNYEAQ. The CDR3 consists of 20 residues. After removal of 1 base from V and 1 base from J, the junction contained 14 bases not matched to a gene.

As regards this clonotype: Since a much larger clone is just one base distant, this may be a read error. V gene TRBV10-2 combines with J gene TRBJ2-1, with 8 bases lining up with TRBD2. The CDR3 consists of 15 residues. V trimming: 8 bases; J trimming: 3 bases; junction bases outside the gene matches: 9. Per germline, CDR1 WSHSY and CDR2 SAAADI. CDR3 in DNA: TGCGCCAGCCGCCCAACTAGCGGCTTCTACAATGAGCAGTTCTTC. Amino acids: CASRPTSGFYNEQFF.

The chain links TRBV11-2 to TRBJ2-1, with 8 bases lining up with TRBD1. In germline, CDR1 is SGHAT, CDR2 FQNNGV. Germline trimming cut 4 bases from V and 6 bases from J; bases unmatched to any gene: 11. This CDR3 comprises 16 residues. The CDR3 DNA follows: TGTGCCAGCAGCTCATACCTGCAGGGGGCGAGCAATGAGCAGTTCTTC. Translating it yields CASSSYLQGASNEQFF.

There are many counts of this clonotype. The V call is TRBV7-6, the J call TRBJ1-2, with 10 bases aligning to TRBD1. Germline loops: CDR1 SGHVS, CDR2 FNYEAQ. Trimming took 6 bases from V and 3 from J; bases not matched to a gene: 13. This CDR3 comprises 17 residues. The CDR3 DNA reads TGTGCCAGCAGTTCCGGGACAGGGGAAATAATCTACTATGGCTACACCTTC. Translating it yields CASSSGTGEIIYYGYTF.

At least ten counts were recorded for this clonotype. The chain is built from TRBV7-2 and TRBJ2-5; the match to TRBD2 covers 8 bases. The germline V gene has CDR1 SGHTA and CDR2 FQGNSA. The CDR3 spans 16 residues. Unmatched junction bases numbered 5, after V lost 0 bases and J lost 2 bases. The CDR3 DNA is TGTGCCAGCAGCTTAGCGCCGGGGGGGCTACAAGAGACCCAGTACTTC. It codes for CASSLAPGGLQETQYF.

The gene calls are TRBV6-6 and TRBJ2-4; the match to TRBD2 covers 9 bases. This CDR3 comprises 16 residues. V dropped 5 bases and J dropped 2; count of bases not matched to a gene: 7. Germline V gene lookup returns CDR1 MNHNY and CDR2 SVGAGI (reference sequence). DNA of the CDR3: TGTGCCAGCAGTCCCTGGCGGGGGGGTTCCAAAAACATTCAGTACTTC. Residues: CASSPWRGGSKNIQYF.

The rearrangement joins TRBV6-1 to TRBJ2-1; D might be TRBD1 (5 bases). CDR1 MNHNS and CDR2 SASEGT come from the germline V gene. The CDR3 totals 16 residues. Trimming removed 2 bases at V and 5 bases at J, with 16 bases between. CDR3 amino acids: CASSEIRWGPNNEQFF. DNA for the CDR3: TGTGCCAGCAGTGAAATTCGATGGGGCCCGAACAATGAGCAGTTCTTC.